What follows describes a single TCR beta chain. The authors' processing: Cell counts per sample came from amplifying reference gene primers. Produced via immunoSEQ multiplex PCR; TCRdb's table is partial and in-frame only. That table supplies the V and J calls and clone size; D and trimming were determined from the DNA. The repertoire includes approximately 300,000 clones, roughly nine tenths of them detected once, and about 2% sits in the top ten. These data originate in a study of blood T cell repertoires in COVID-19. Study context: Sample material is recorded as cDNA or gDNA derived from T cells, B-cell-depleted T cells, or PBMCs.

Between the trimmed V and J ends, which lost 3 bases and 8 bases, there was a span of 10 bases. This CDR3 is 12 amino acids long. Sample: peripheral blood. This TCR came from a woman between 45 and 65 years old who had recovered from COVID-19. The gene calls are TRBV12-3 or TRBV12-4 and TRBJ1-1, with unresolved D. DNA of the CDR3: TGTGCCAGCAGTTTGGGTCCGGGGGAAGCTTTCTTT. It encodes CASSLGPGEAFF.